These 23 T cell receptor beta chains were sequenced from one sample in a study of early T cells in non-severe SARS-CoV-2 infection. TCRdb processed the 5' RACE reads anew with MiXCR; each CDR3 protein has one entry. The sample lists some 35,000 distinct CDR3 sequences; 3% to 4.5% were seen once. Sequencing used whole blood. Receptor source: an adult who was a healthcare worker with PCR-confirmed SARS-CoV-2 infection or an uninfected control (not recorded which).

This clonotype was found many times. This rearrangement joins TRBV7-8 to TRBJ2-5, with 14 nucleotides matching TRBD2. V shed 6 bases, J shed 1 base, and the junction held 13 bases outside the gene matches. CDR1 is SGHVS and CDR2 is FQNEAQ in the germline V gene. The length of the CDR3 is 19 residues. DNA for the CDR3: TGTGCCAGCAGACAGGGACTAGCGGGAGTCGTAGGGGGCCAAGAGACCCAGTACTTC. Amino acids: CASRQGLAGVVGGQETQYF.

This clonotype was observed at least ten times. The chain joins TRBV7-9 to TRBJ2-1; 9 nucleotides line up with TRBD2. Germline CDR1 SEHNR, CDR2 FQNEAQ (reference sequence). This CDR3 comprises 16 residues. V lost 1 base to trimming and J lost 7 bases; unmatched junction nucleotides: 8. Written as DNA, the CDR3 is TGTGCCAGCAGCTTAGAGGCGGGACTAGCTGCGAATGAGCAGTTCTTC. It translates to CASSLEAGLAANEQFF.

This clonotype was recorded at least ten times. The chain uses TRBV7-3 and TRBJ2-2, with TRBD1 matching 9 bases. The J segment lost 4 bases and the V segment lost 3 bases, leaving 6 bases of the junction unmatched. The CDR3 has 16 residues. CDR1 is SGHTA, CDR2 FQGTGA, per germline. The CDR3 DNA reads TGTGCCAGCAGCTTGGGAGGGACAGGGATCACCGGGGAGCTGTTTTTT. Protein product: CASSLGGTGITGELFF. The whole variable domain, filled in from reference TRBV7-3 and TRBJ2-2, reads GAGVSQTPSNKVTEKGKYVELRCDPISGHTALYWYRQSLGQGPEFLIYFQGTGAADDSGLPNDRFFAVRPEGSVSTLKIQRTERGDSAVYLCASSLGGTGITGELFFGEGSRLTVL.

This clonotype has more than one count but fewer than ten. This chain joins TRBV12-3 or TRBV12-4 and TRBJ2-1, with D unresolved. The CDR3 is 12 amino acids. V lost 6 bases and J 9 bases, leaving 12 bases between the germline ends. CDR3 sequence: CASSSWSSEQFF. The CDR3 DNA is TGTGCCAGCAGCTCGTGGAGTAGTGAGCAGTTCTTC.

This clonotype was seen many times. The chain carries TRBV29-1 and TRBJ2-1; the match to TRBD2 covers 9 bases. Germline lookup yields CDR1 SQVTM and CDR2 ANQGSEA. The CDR3 is made up of 13 amino acids. V lost 4 bases to trimming and J lost 2 bases; unmatched junction nucleotides: 0. CDR3 region: CSVGGRAYNEQFF. For the CDR3, the DNA is TGCAGCGTTGGCGGGAGGGCCTACAATGAGCAGTTCTTC.

This clonotype was found many times. The junction shows a germline mismatch at one end, possibly a read error. This chain connects TRBV29-1 to TRBJ2-5; D is unclear. There are 10 residues in the CDR3. Germline-derived CDR1 and CDR2 are SQVTM and ANQGSEA. CDR3 nucleotide sequence: TGCAGCGTCGTCCAAGGGACCCAGTACTTC. Encoded protein: CSVVQGTQYF.

This clonotype has ten or more counts. The V call is TRBV28, the J call TRBJ1-2, with D maybe TRBD1 (5 bases). V lost 4 bases and J 4 bases, leaving 13 bases between the germline ends. The length of the CDR3 is 14 residues. The germline V gene has CDR1 MDHEN and CDR2 SYDVKM. The CDR3 bases are TGTGCCAGCAGTTCCCCTCCAGGGAGCTATGGCTACACCTTC. Translating gives CASSSPPGSYGYTF.

This clonotype has at least ten counts. This rearrangement joins TRBV6-5 to TRBJ2-1; D possibly matches TRBD1 or TRBD2 (5 bases each). V was shortened by 0 bases and J by 4 bases, with 13 bases between the two germline ends. The CDR3 has 16 amino acids. CDR1 is MNHEY and CDR2 is SVGAGI in the germline V gene. CDR3 residues: CASSYSPRGLYNEQFF. CDR3 bases: TGTGCCAGCAGTTACTCGCCGAGGGGCCTATACAATGAGCAGTTCTTC.

V is TRBV2 and J is TRBJ1-1; the D is unclear. The CDR3 covers 14 residues. Per the germline V gene, CDR1 is SNHLY and CDR2 is FYNNEI. The V gene lost 5 bases and the J gene lost 2 bases, with 12 bases spanning the gap. CDR3 nucleotides: TGTGCCAGCAGTAGAGCTTACGGAAACACTGAAGCTTTCTTT. Translated, it gives CASSRAYGNTEAFF.

The chain employs TRBV29-1 and TRBJ1-4, with TRBD1 identical over 9 bases. The CDR3 loop spans 12 amino acids. The germline gives CDR1 SQVTM, CDR2 ANQGSEA. For the CDR3, the DNA is TGCAGTAAACAGGGGGCAGAAGAAAAACTGTTTTTT. Its translation is CSKQGAEEKLFF.

This clonotype was seen many times. This chain joins TRBV15 and TRBJ2-3; D is unclear. The CDR3 sequence is 13 residues long. CDR1 and CDR2 from the germline V gene are LNHNV and YYDKDF (reference sequence). Trimming pared 4 bases from V and 3 bases from J, leaving 8 bases between. This CDR3 is CATSTLFTDTQYF. The DNA for the CDR3 is TGTGCCACCAGCACCCTTTTTACAGATACGCAGTATTTT.

This clonotype was counted between two and nine times. The gene calls are TRBV7-9 and TRBJ2-1, with D maybe TRBD2 (5 bases). Germline-derived CDR1 and CDR2 are SEHNR and FQNEAQ (reference sequence). V was cut by 6 bases and J by 9 bases, with 12 bases left in between. This CDR3 has 12 residues. The CDR3 region is CASRTDEGEQFF. CDR3 in DNA: TGTGCCAGCAGAACAGACGAGGGTGAGCAGTTCTTC.

Turning to this clonotype: With a much larger clone just one base away, this may be a read error. The chain has TRBV13 and TRBJ2-5; D not certain. The CDR3 sequence is 12 residues long. V dropped 3 bases and J dropped 3 bases, with 5 bases sitting between them. Germline V lookup: CDR1 PRHDT, CDR2 FYEKMQ (reference sequence). The CDR3 loop reads CASSFIKETQYF. Here the CDR3 DNA reads TGTGCCAGCAGCTTTATCAAAGAGACCCAGTACTTC.

This clonotype was seen many times. The chain uses TRBV18 and TRBJ1-5; TRBD1 is a possible D gene (5 bases). The length of the CDR3 is 17 residues. In germline, CDR1 is KGHSH, CDR2 LQKENI. Trimming removed 2 bases at V and 6 bases at J, with 20 bases between. The DNA of the CDR3 is TGTGCCAGCTCACCAAGCCGACCTGGGACGGCAATTCAGCCCCAGCATTTT. Its translation: CASSPSRPGTAIQPQHF.

J is TRBJ2-3 and V is TRBV5-1; 7 bases are shared with TRBD2. CDR1 is SGHRS and CDR2 is YFSETQ in the germline V gene. The trim removed 0 bases at V and 4 bases at J, leaving 8 bases unmatched. The CDR3 is 16 residues long. CDR3 in DNA: TGCGCCAGCAGCTTGGCACTAGCGCAGGTGGCAGATACGCAGTATTTT. Translated, it gives CASSLALAQVADTQYF.

CDR3 coding DNA: TGTGCCAGCATCCTTAGCGGTTCTACCACAGATACGCAGTATTTT. Encoded protein: CASILSGSTTDTQYF. The rearrangement joins TRBV12-3 or TRBV12-4 to TRBJ2-3, with TRBD2 as a possible D gene (6 bases). The CDR3 has 15 amino acids. Between the trimmed V and J ends, which lost 7 bases and 2 bases, there was a span of 16 bases.

This clonotype was seen at least ten times. The V call is TRBV28, the J call TRBJ1-6; 8 bases line up with TRBD1. The CDR3 is 15 residues long. V was clipped by 5 bases and J by 4 bases; unmatched bases: 4. Germline CDR1 MDHEN, CDR2 SYDVKM. Written as DNA, the CDR3 is TGTGCCAGCAGTGAACAGGGGGTATATAATTCACCCCTCCACTTT. The encoded protein is CASSEQGVYNSPLHF.

This clonotype has a handful of counts. The V and J genes are TRBV5-6 and TRBJ2-7; D not certain. V was pared by 0 bases and J by 2 bases, with 3 bases between. The CDR3 has 12 amino acids. From germline, CDR1 is SGHDT and CDR2 YYEEEE. CDR3: CASSLGTYEQYV. The CDR3 bases are TGTGCCAGCAGCTTGGGTACCTACGAGCAGTACGTC.

Notes on this clonotype: This may stem from a read error, because a much larger clone lies one nucleotide away. The genes are TRBV20-1 and TRBJ1-6; a weak D match, TRBD1 (6 bases). This CDR3 has 14 amino acids. Trimming left V 6 bases short and J 11 bases short, with 20 bases between. From germline, CDR1 is DFQATT and CDR2 SNEGSKA (reference sequence). The CDR3 loop reads CSASDGQHYTPLHF. DNA for the CDR3: TGCAGTGCATCCGACGGACAGCACTATACACCCCTCCACTTT.

This sequence joins TRBV25-1 and TRBJ2-1; TRBD2 agrees at 11 bases. V lost 2 bases to trimming and J lost 2 bases; unmatched junction nucleotides: 2. The CDR3 sequence is 16 residues long. Looked up from germline, CDR1 is MGHDK and CDR2 is SYGVNS. This CDR3 is CASSEPGLAAYNEQFF. The CDR3 region has the DNA TGTGCCAGCAGTGAACCGGGACTAGCGGCCTACAATGAGCAGTTCTTC.

This clonotype occurred many times. This chain links TRBV7-9 with TRBJ2-5; unclear D gene. Germline lookup yields CDR1 SEHNR and CDR2 FQNEAQ (reference sequence). CDR3 length: 11 amino acids. V gave up 0 bases and J gave up 4 bases, with 0 bases separating them. The CDR3 loop is CASSLAETQYF. In DNA form, the CDR3 reads TGTGCCAGCAGCTTAGCAGAGACCCAGTACTTC.

This clonotype was detected ten times or more. This chain links TRBV5-1 with TRBJ2-4, with 8 bases aligning to TRBD2. Germline assignment: CDR1 SGHRS and CDR2 YFSETQ. Trimming took 1 base from V and 6 from J; bases not matched to a gene: 9. This CDR3 has 16 amino acids. CDR3 nucleotides: TGCGCCAGCAGCTTGCGGTTGCGGGAGGCCGGAAACATTCAGTACTTC. Translating it yields CASSLRLREAGNIQYF.

This clonotype showed up many times. This chain connects TRBV5-1 to TRBJ2-7; 7 bases are shared with TRBD1. Germline V gene sequence: CDR1 SGHRS, CDR2 YFSETQ. The CDR3 spans 14 residues. V shed 0 bases and J 0 bases; nucleotides not matched to a gene: 0. The chain's CDR3 is CASSLGDSSYEQYF. Here the CDR3 DNA reads TGCGCCAGCAGCTTGGGGGACAGCTCCTACGAGCAGTACTTC.